This TCR beta chain was sequenced during a study of regulatory T cells in long-lasting Graves disease. Findings and caveats of the study: Preferential use of TRBV28, TRBJ1-2 and TRBJ2-5 was seen in persistent disease.

The CDR3 length is 15 residues. The J segment lost 2 bases and the V segment lost 8 bases, leaving 11 bases of the junction unmatched. As to this clonotype: The antigen is not known.

Time point of the sample: persistent/refractory GD, antithyroid drugs over 5 years with positive TRAb. Making the TCR library involved RNA that had been extracted from PBMCs. Library construction for TCR beta used iRepertoire HTBI primers and Arm-PCR of CDR3 regions. TCRdb analysed the multiplex PCR reads with MiXCR anew, one entry per CDR3 protein. The sample has 700,000 or so distinct CDR3 sequences, 30% seen once. Sequenced material: peripheral blood mononuclear cells (PBMCs), taken when the disease was refractory, from a patient treated with antithyroid drugs. V is TRBV12-3 or TRBV12-4 and J is TRBJ2-7; 8 bases agree with TRBD2. The sequence was obtained from a female donor with Graves disease. This chain's CDR3 is CASALGAGGPYEQYF. The CDR3 nucleotides read TGTGCCAGCGCCCTTGGGGCGGGAGGCCCCTACGAGCAGTACTTC.